Each of the 3 T cell receptor beta chains below was sequenced from the same sample in a study of response to subunit inactivated influenza vaccine. TCRdb reanalysed the RT-PCR reads using MiXCR and keeps one entry per CDR3 protein. The sample shows 530,000 or so distinct CDR3 sequences, roughly 27% of them seen only once. Sequenced material: CD4+ T cells sorted from PBMCs, taken around 5 days after vaccination. The receptors originated from a man aged 45 to 65 who received an inactivated influenza vaccine.

The V gene is TRBV2, the J gene TRBJ2-1; tentative D call: TRBD1 (6 bases). The germline V and J ends were trimmed by 1 base and 0 bases, with 7 bases remaining between them. This CDR3 is 15 amino acids long. Germline-derived CDR1 and CDR2 are SNHLY and FYNNEI. The CDR3 here is CASSEVTGSYNEQFF. CDR3 nucleotide sequence: TGTGCCAGCAGTGAAGTGACAGGCTCCTACAATGAGCAGTTCTTC.

There are a few counts of this clonotype. CDR3 coding DNA: TGTGCCAGCAGCTCCTACCGTAAGACAGGGAACAACACTGAAGCTTTCTTT. Amino acids: CASSSYRKTGNNTEAFF. The V gene is TRBV7-2, the J gene TRBJ1-1, with 7 nucleotides matching TRBD1. The CDR3 loop spans 17 amino acids. Germline CDR1 SGHTA, CDR2 FQGNSA. V was pared by 4 bases and J by 2 bases, with 13 bases of the junction left unmatched.

This clonotype was observed a few times. This sequence joins TRBV10-2 and TRBJ2-7; TRBD1 might be the D (5 bases). Germline V CDR1 and CDR2: WSHSY, SAAADI. The V and J ends lost 3 bases and 4 bases respectively, with 13 bases between them. The CDR3 contains 14 residues. The CDR3 sequence is CASSDPGHLYEQYF. DNA of the CDR3: TGCGCCAGCAGTGACCCCGGACATTTATACGAGCAGTACTTC.